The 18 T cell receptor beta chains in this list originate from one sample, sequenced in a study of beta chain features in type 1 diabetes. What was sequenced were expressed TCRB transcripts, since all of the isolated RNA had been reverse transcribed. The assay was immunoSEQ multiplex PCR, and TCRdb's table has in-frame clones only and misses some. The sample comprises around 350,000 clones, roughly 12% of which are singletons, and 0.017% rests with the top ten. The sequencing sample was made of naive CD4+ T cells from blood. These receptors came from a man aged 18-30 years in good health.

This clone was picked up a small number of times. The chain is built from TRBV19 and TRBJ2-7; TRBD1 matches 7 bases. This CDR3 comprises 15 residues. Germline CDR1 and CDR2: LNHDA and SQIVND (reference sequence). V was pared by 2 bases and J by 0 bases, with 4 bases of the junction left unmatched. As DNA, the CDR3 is TGTGCCAGTAGTATACGTGGGGACAGCTCCTACGAGCAGTACTTC. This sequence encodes CASSIRGDSSYEQYF.

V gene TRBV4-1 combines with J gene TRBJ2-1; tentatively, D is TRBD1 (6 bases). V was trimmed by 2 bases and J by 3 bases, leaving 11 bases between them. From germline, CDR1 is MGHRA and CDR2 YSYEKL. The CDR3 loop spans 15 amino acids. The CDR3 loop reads CASSQLRGYYNEQFF. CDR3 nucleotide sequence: TGCGCCAGCAGCCAACTCAGGGGATACTACAATGAGCAGTTCTTC.

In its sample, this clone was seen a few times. This CDR3 is CASSSPSGTGETQYF. CDR3 in DNA: TGTGCCAGCAGTTCTCCTAGCGGGACCGGGGAGACCCAGTACTTC. The chain links TRBV28 to TRBJ2-5, with 9 nucleotides matching TRBD2. This CDR3 region has 15 residues. Germline V lookup: CDR1 MDHEN, CDR2 SYDVKM. The V and J ends lost 4 bases and 5 bases, in that order; junction bases with no gene match: 8.

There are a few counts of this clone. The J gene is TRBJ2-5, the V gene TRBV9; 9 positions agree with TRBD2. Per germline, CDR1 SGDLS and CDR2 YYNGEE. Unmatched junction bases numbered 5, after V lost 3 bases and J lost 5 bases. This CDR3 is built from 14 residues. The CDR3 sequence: CASSALAGPETQYF. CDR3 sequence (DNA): TGTGCCAGCAGCGCCCTAGCGGGGCCTGAGACCCAGTACTTC.

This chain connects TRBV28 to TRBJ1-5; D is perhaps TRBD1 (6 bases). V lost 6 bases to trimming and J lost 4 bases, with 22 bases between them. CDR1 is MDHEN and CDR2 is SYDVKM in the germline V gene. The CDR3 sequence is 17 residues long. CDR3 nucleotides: TGTGCCAGCAGCCACTTAGCCCGAAGACAGGTGAATCAGCCCCAGCATTTT. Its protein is CASSHLARRQVNQPQHF.

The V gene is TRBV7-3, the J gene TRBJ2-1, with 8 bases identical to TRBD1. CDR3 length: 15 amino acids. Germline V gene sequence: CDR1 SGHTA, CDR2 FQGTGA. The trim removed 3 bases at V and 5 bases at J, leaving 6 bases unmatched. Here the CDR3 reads CASSFRDRLNNEQFF. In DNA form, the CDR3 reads TGTGCCAGCAGCTTCCGGGACAGGCTCAACAATGAGCAGTTCTTC. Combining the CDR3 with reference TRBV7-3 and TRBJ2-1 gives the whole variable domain GAGVSQTPSNKVTEKGKYVELRCDPISGHTALYWYRQSLGQGPEFLIYFQGTGAADDSGLPNDRFFAVRPEGSVSTLKIQRTERGDSAVYLCASSFRDRLNNEQFFGPGTRLTVL.

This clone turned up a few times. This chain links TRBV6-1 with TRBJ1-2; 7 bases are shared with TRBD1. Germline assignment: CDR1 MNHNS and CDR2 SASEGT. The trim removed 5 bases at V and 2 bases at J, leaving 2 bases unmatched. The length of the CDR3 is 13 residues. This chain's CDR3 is CASSRQGNYGYTF. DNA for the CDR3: TGTGCCAGCAGTCGACAGGGAAACTATGGCTACACCTTC.

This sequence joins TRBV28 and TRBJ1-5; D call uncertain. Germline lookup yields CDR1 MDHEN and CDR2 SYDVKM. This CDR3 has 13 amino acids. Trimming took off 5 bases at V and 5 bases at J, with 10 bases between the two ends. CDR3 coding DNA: TGTGCCAGCAGTGAGTTTCGTGATCAGCCCCAGCATTTT. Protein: CASSEFRDQPQHF.

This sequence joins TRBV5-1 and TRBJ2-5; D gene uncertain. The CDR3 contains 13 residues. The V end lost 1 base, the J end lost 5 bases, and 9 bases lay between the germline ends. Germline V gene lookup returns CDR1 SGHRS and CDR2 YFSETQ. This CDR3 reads CASSLSEWETQYF. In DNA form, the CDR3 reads TGCGCCAGCAGCTTGTCCGAGTGGGAGACCCAGTACTTC.

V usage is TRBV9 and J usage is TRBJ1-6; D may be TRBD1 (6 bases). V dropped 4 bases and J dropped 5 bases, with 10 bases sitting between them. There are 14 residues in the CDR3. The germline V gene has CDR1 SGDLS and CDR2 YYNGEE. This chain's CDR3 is CASSPRQDNSPLHF. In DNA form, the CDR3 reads TGTGCCAGCAGCCCCCGACAGGATAATTCACCCCTCCACTTT.

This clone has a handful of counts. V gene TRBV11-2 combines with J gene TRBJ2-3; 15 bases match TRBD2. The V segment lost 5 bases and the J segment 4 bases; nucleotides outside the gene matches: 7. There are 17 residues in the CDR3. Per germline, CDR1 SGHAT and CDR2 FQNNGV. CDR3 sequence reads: CASSPEGLAGGSDTQYF. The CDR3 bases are TGTGCCAGCAGCCCAGAGGGACTAGCGGGGGGTTCAGATACGCAGTATTTT.

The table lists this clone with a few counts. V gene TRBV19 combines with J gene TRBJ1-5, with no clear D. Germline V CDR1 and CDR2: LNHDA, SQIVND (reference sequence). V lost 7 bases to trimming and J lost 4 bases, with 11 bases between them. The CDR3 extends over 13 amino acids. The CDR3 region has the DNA TGTGCCAGTAATGAGGTCTCTAATCAGCCCCAGCATTTT. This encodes CASNEVSNQPQHF.

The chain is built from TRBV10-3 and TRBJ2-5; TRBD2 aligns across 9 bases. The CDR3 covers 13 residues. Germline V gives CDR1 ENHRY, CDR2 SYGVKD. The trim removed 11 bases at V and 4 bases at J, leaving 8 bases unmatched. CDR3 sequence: CAALAGEGETQYF. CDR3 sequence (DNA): TGTGCCGCGTTAGCGGGAGAAGGAGAGACCCAGTACTTC.

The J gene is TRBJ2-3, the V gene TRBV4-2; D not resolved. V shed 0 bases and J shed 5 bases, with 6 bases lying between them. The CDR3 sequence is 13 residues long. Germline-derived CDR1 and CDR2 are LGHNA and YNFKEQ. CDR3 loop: CASSQDRGDTQYF. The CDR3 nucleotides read TGTGCCAGCAGCCAAGATCGAGGAGATACGCAGTATTTT.

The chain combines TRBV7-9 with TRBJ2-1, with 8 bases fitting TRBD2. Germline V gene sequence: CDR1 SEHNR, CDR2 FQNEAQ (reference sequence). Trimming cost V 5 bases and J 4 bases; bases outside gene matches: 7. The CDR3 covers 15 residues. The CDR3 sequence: CASSQREGPYNEQFF. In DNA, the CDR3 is TGTGCCAGCAGCCAACGGGAGGGTCCTTACAATGAGCAGTTCTTC.

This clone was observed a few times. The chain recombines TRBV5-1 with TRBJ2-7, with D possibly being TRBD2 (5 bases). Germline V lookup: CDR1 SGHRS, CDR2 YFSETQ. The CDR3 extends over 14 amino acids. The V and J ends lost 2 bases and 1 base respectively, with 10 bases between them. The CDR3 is CASSFYGVSYEQYF. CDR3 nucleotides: TGCGCCAGCAGCTTTTACGGGGTTTCCTACGAGCAGTACTTC. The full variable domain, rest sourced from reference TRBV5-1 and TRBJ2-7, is KAGVTQTPRYLIKTRGQQVTLSCSPISGHRSVSWYQQTPGQGLQFLFEYFSETQRNKGNFPGRFSGRQFSNSRSEMNVSTLELGDSALYLCASSFYGVSYEQYFGPGTRLTVT.

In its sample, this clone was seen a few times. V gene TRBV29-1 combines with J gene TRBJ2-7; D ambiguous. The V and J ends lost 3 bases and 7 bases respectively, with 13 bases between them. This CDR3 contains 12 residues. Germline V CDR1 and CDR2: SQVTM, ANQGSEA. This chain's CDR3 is CSVEVSNREQYF. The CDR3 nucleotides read TGCAGCGTTGAGGTCTCTAACCGGGAGCAGTACTTC.

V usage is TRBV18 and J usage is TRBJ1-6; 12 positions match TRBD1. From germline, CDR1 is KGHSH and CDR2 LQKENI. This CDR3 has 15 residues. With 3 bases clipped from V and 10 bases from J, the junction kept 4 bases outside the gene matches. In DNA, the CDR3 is TGTGCCAGCTCACCCCCGGGACAGGGGGCCTCACCCCTCCACTTT. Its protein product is CASSPPGQGASPLHF.